Below are 14 T cell receptor beta chains sequenced from a single sample in a study of regulatory T cells in long-lasting Graves disease. Regarding time point: newly diagnosed GD, antithyroid drugs for less than 3 months. The TCR library was made from RNA extracted from PBMCs. Arm-PCR of CDR3 regions and iRepertoire HTBI primers were used to build TCR beta libraries. Each CDR3 protein gets one entry after TCRdb re-called the multiplex PCR reads with MiXCR. The table records 440,000 or so distinct CDR3 sequences, under 15% of them present only once. This same sample was also part of a study on T cells in Graves' hyperthyroidism and ophthalmopathy.

This specimen consisted of peripheral blood mononuclear cells (PBMCs), obtained at new diagnosis, from a patient treated with antithyroid drugs. The origin of the receptors is a woman aged 25-40 years with Graves disease.

This clonotype has just a few counts. CDR3 DNA sequence: TGTGCCACCAGTGACCGAGACAGGGCCTACTATGGCTACACCTTC. Translation gives CATSDRDRAYYGYTF. The rearrangement uses TRBV24-1 and TRBJ1-2; 7 bases match TRBD1. The CDR3 consists of 15 residues. Germline V CDR1 and CDR2: KGHDR, SFDVKD. V trimming: 4 bases; J trimming: 3 bases; junction bases outside the gene matches: 7.

At least ten counts were recorded for this clonotype. The V call is TRBV12-3 or TRBV12-4, the J call TRBJ2-1, with TRBD2 matching over 13 bases. Germline trimming cut 8 bases from V and 0 bases from J; bases unmatched to any gene: 4. This CDR3 contains 16 residues. As DNA, the CDR3 is TGTGCCAGCGGGACTAGCGGGACCAGCTCCTACAATGAGCAGTTCTTC. Translation: CASGTSGTSSYNEQFF.

The genes are TRBV4-2 and TRBJ2-1, with TRBD2 matching over 10 bases. This CDR3 has 17 amino acids. Losses at the gene ends were 0 bases for V and 4 bases for J; bases not matched to a gene: 6. Germline CDR1 LGHNA, CDR2 YNFKEQ. The CDR3 region is CASSQDFWTSGYNEQFF. CDR3 sequence (DNA): TGTGCCAGCAGCCAAGACTTCTGGACTAGCGGATACAATGAGCAGTTCTTC.

In regard to this clonotype: At one end, the junction sequence differs from germline, possibly due to a read error. The chain uses TRBV7-9 and TRBJ1-1; 8 positions match TRBD1. The CDR3 runs to 16 residues. Germline V gene lookup returns CDR1 SEHNR and CDR2 FQNEAQ (reference sequence). CDR3 DNA: TGTGCCAGCAGCTTCTCAGGGGGCGGGGGAAACACGGAAGCTTTCTTT. This gives the protein CASSFSGGGGNTEAFF.

This clonotype was seen ten or more times. The V gene is TRBV12-3 or TRBV12-4, the J gene TRBJ2-2, with 10 bases matching TRBD2. This CDR3 is built from 15 residues. The V gene end was trimmed by 6 bases and the J gene end by 2 bases; junction bases not matched to a gene: 3. The CDR3 bases are TGTGCCAGCAGGCGGACTAGCGGTAACACCGGGGAGCTGTTTTTT. This translates into CASRRTSGNTGELFF.

This clonotype was found many times. The V and J genes are TRBV30 and TRBJ1-2, with D uncertain. Germline V lookup: CDR1 GTSNPN, CDR2 SVGIG (reference sequence). With 6 bases removed from V and 8 bases from J, the gap between germline ends came to 13 bases. The CDR3 contains 11 residues. The CDR3 loop is CACVGVRGYTF. CDR3 coding DNA: TGTGCCTGTGTGGGCGTTCGGGGCTACACCTTC. Full variable domain (missing parts from reference TRBV30 and TRBJ1-2): SQTIHQWPATLVQPVGSPLSLECTVEGTSNPNLYWYRQAAGRGLQLLFYSVGIGQISSEVPQNLSASRPQDRQFILSSKKLLLSDSGFYLCACVGVRGYTFGSGTRLTVV.

The sample holds a few counts of this clonotype. J is TRBJ2-1 and V is TRBV9, with 7 bases aligning to TRBD1. With V trimmed by 0 bases and J by 6 bases, 15 bases remained unmatched. The CDR3 length is 18 residues. Per germline, CDR1 SGDLS and CDR2 YYNGEE. CDR3 in amino acids: CASSVVAHPRQGRNEQFF. CDR3 DNA: TGTGCCAGCAGCGTAGTTGCCCACCCCCGACAGGGACGCAATGAGCAGTTCTTC.

This clonotype was found many times. The chain has TRBV10-3 and TRBJ1-1; 7 bases are shared with TRBD1. The V gene's germline CDR1 is ENHRY and CDR2 SYGVKD. V lost 2 bases and J lost 7; bases outside the gene matches: 7. The CDR3 has 14 amino acids. The CDR3 protein is CAISEARDSLEAFF. The CDR3 region has the DNA TGTGCCATCAGTGAGGCCCGGGACAGCCTTGAAGCTTTCTTT.

There are a few counts of this clonotype. V and J are TRBV4-2 and TRBJ2-7; 8 bases are shared with TRBD2. The germline V gene encodes CDR1 LGHNA and CDR2 YNFKEQ. There are 14 residues in the CDR3. J was trimmed by 5 bases and V by 0 bases; bases with no gene match: 3. CDR3 sequence: CASSQEGSGDEQYF. The CDR3 DNA follows: TGTGCCAGCAGCCAAGAGGGTAGCGGGGACGAGCAGTACTTC.

In the case of this clonotype: This clone may be a read error of a much larger clone one base away. The chain joins TRBV6-1 to TRBJ2-7; D possibly corresponds to TRBD1 (6 bases). The length of the CDR3 is 14 residues. CDR1 and CDR2 (germline): MNHNS, SASEGT. Trimming shortened V by 10 bases and J by 4 bases, and 20 bases separated the two germline ends. CDR3 region: CATRWGTRAYEQYF. The CDR3 DNA follows: TGTGCCACCCGGTGGGGGACAAGGGCTTACGAGCAGTACTTC.

This clonotype has just a few counts. The chain employs TRBV5-1 and TRBJ2-5, with TRBD1 matching over 10 bases. The CDR3 covers 15 residues. From germline, CDR1 is SGHRS and CDR2 YFSETQ. Losses at the gene ends were 4 bases for V and 2 bases for J; bases not matched to a gene: 5. The CDR3 region has the DNA TGCGCCAGCAGCCCCGGGACAGGGGCGCAAGAGACCCAGTACTTC. It encodes CASSPGTGAQETQYF.

This chain connects TRBV19 to TRBJ2-1; D assignment may be TRBD1 or TRBD2 (5 bases each). The CDR3 totals 14 residues. V lost 4 bases and J lost 8, with 15 bases in between. The V gene's germline CDR1 is LNHDA and CDR2 SQIVND (reference sequence). DNA for the CDR3: TGTGCCAGTAGTACACCTACGAGGGGACATGAGCAGTTCTTC. This sequence encodes CASSTPTRGHEQFF.

Turning to this clonotype: A read error may produce the germline difference seen at one junction end. The rearrangement links TRBV28 to TRBJ2-2, with a tentative D call TRBD1 (7 bases). Germline-derived CDR1 and CDR2 are MDHEN and SYDVKM. The CDR3 is 16 residues long. The CDR3 loop is CASSQQQGRNTGELCF. CDR3 in DNA: TGTGCCAGCAGTCAGCAACAGGGGAGGAACACCGGGGAGCTGTGTTTT.

Only a few counts were recorded for this clonotype. The rearrangement links TRBV20-1 to TRBJ2-1; TRBD2 matches 14 bases. This CDR3 has 20 residues. Germline values: CDR1 DFQATT, CDR2 SNEGSKA (reference sequence). V shed 2 bases and J 3 bases; nucleotides not matched to a gene: 15. CDR3 sequence: CSARPVGQGLAGVIYNEQFF. Written as DNA, the CDR3 is TGCAGTGCTAGACCGGTGGGACAGGGACTAGCGGGAGTTATCTACAATGAGCAGTTCTTC.